The 24 T cell receptor beta chains in this list originate from one sample, sequenced in a study of blood T cell repertoires in COVID-19 (dated by TCRdb to about 2020). Libraries were prepared through the immunoSEQ multiplex PCR assay. This is the immuneACCESS table as TCRdb keeps it, with only in-frame sequences that have V and J called. A part of the clones is gone; compared with another copy, unresolved V genes explain less than half, and the rest is unexplained. The sample records tens of thousands of clones, more than 80% of which are singletons. 4% to 5.5% of the sample is taken by the ten largest. Sequencing was done on a sample of peripheral blood. The receptors were sampled from a man at least 80 years old with acute or convalescent COVID-19.

This clone appeared once. V is TRBV7-2 and J is TRBJ2-5; 9 bases fit TRBD1. V gave up 5 bases and J gave up 5 bases; unmatched junction bases: 9. The CDR3 consists of 15 residues. The V gene's germline CDR1 is SGHTA and CDR2 FQGNSA. The CDR3, as DNA: TGTGCCAGCAGCGGACTGGGACAGGGTCGGGAGACCCAGTACTTC. This codes for CASSGLGQGRETQYF.

The chain couples TRBV3-1 (or the pseudogene TRBV3-2) to TRBJ2-2; 8 bases align to TRBD2. Trimming at V came to 1 base and at J to 4 bases, leaving 5 bases not matched to a gene. The CDR3 has 16 amino acids. Germline loops: CDR1 LGHDT, CDR2 YNNKEL (reference sequence). In DNA form, the CDR3 reads TGTGCCAGCAGCCAAGCCGGCGGGAGGACCACCGGGGAGCTGTTTTTT. This codes for CASSQAGGRTTGELFF.

This chain links TRBV18 with TRBJ2-3; TRBD2 agrees at 8 bases. V dropped 2 bases and J dropped 4; count of bases not matched to a gene: 8. The germline V gene encodes CDR1 KGHSH and CDR2 LQKENI. The CDR3 runs 16 residues. CDR3 sequence: CASSPGGSGDADTQYF. In DNA form, the CDR3 reads TGTGCCAGCTCACCAGGAGGTAGCGGGGACGCAGATACGCAGTATTTT.

The gene calls are TRBV5-4 and TRBJ1-2, with D possibly being TRBD1 (5 bases). Germline values: CDR1 SGHNT, CDR2 YYREEE (reference sequence). This CDR3 is built from 16 residues. V lost 2 bases and J 1 base, leaving 15 bases between the germline ends. The chain's CDR3 is CASSFRAGLINYGYTF. CDR3 sequence (DNA): TGTGCCAGCAGCTTTCGGGCGGGACTAATTAACTATGGCTACACCTTC.

This chain connects TRBV3-1 (or the pseudogene TRBV3-2) to TRBJ1-2; D is perhaps TRBD1 (5 bases). V dropped 0 bases and J dropped 7 bases, with 15 bases sitting between them. The CDR3 spans 15 residues. Germline V gives CDR1 LGHDT, CDR2 YNNKEL (reference sequence). In DNA form, the CDR3 reads TGTGCCAGCAGCCAAGAAGTTGAGGGACTAAGTGGCTACACCTTC. Protein: CASSQEVEGLSGYTF.

This chain links TRBV11-2 with TRBJ2-7; 8 bases line up with TRBD1. V was clipped by 5 bases and J by 3 bases; unmatched bases: 9. Germline CDR1 reads SGHAT; CDR2 reads FQNNGV. This CDR3 comprises 15 residues. The CDR3 sequence is CASSDTGTGDYEQYF. The DNA for the CDR3 is TGTGCCAGCAGCGACACCGGGACAGGAGACTACGAGCAGTACTTC.

The chain joins TRBV5-8 to TRBJ1-5; D is uncertain. Germline CDR1 reads SGHTS; CDR2 reads YDEGEE. Trimming left V 1 base short and J 7 bases short, with 9 bases between. The CDR3 runs to 13 residues. In nucleotides, the CDR3 is TGTGCCAGCAGCTTGTCAGGAAGCCAGCCCCAGCATTTT. This translates into CASSLSGSQPQHF.

The chain combines TRBV11-2 with TRBJ2-2; tentative D call: TRBD1 (6 bases). This CDR3 has 15 amino acids. V was shortened by 5 bases and J by 5 bases, with 15 bases between the two germline ends. In germline, CDR1 is SGHAT, CDR2 FQNNGV. The CDR3 loop reads CASSPDRLRTGELFF. The CDR3 region has the DNA TGTGCCAGCAGCCCCGACAGGTTACGGACCGGGGAGCTGTTTTTT. The full variable domain, completed using reference TRBV11-2 and TRBJ2-2, is EAGVAQSPRYKIIEKRQSVAFWCNPISGHATLYWYQQILGQGPKLLIQFQNNGVVDDSQLPKDRFSAERLKGVDSTLKIQPAKLEDSAVYLCASSPDRLRTGELFFGEGSRLTVL.

V is TRBV6-5 and J is TRBJ1-2, with D maybe TRBD1 (5 bases). The CDR3 runs to 14 residues. Germline V CDR1 and CDR2: MNHEY, SVGAGI. Trimming took off 8 bases at V and 0 bases at J, with 13 bases between the two ends. The CDR3 protein is CASAPAGTNYGYTF. The CDR3 DNA reads TGTGCCAGCGCTCCGGCAGGGACTAACTATGGCTACACCTTC.

The V and J genes are TRBV6-4 and TRBJ1-4; the match to TRBD1 covers 7 bases. Losses at the gene ends were 4 bases for V and 5 bases for J; bases not matched to a gene: 7. CDR3 length equals 15 residues. Germline V gene lookup returns CDR1 MRHNA and CDR2 SNTAGT. CDR3: CASSVGQAPNEKLFF. The CDR3 nucleotides read TGTGCCAGCAGTGTTGGACAGGCACCGAATGAAAAACTGTTTTTT.

This chain links TRBV11-3 with TRBJ2-5; 7 bases fit TRBD2. The length of the CDR3 is 16 residues. The germline V gene encodes CDR1 SGHNT and CDR2 YENEEA. After removal of 1 base from V and 5 bases from J, the junction contained 10 bases not matched to a gene. DNA of the CDR3: TGTGCCAGCAGCTTAGGGGAGGGGCGCGGGGTGGAGACCCAGTACTTC. Translated: CASSLGEGRGVETQYF.

The chain couples TRBV4-1 to TRBJ1-2, with TRBD1 as a possible D gene (5 bases). The CDR3 length is 15 residues. Germline V lookup: CDR1 MGHRA, CDR2 YSYEKL. Trimming removed 4 bases from V and 8 bases from J, with 20 bases in between. The CDR3 sequence is CASSLPGAGFMGYTF. CDR3 sequence (DNA): TGCGCCAGCAGCCTCCCAGGCGCAGGGTTTATGGGCTACACCTTC.

Only one count was recorded for this clone. The junction differs from germline at one of its ends, possibly a read error. The CDR3 protein is CATSEKTGRFYGQYF. As DNA, the CDR3 is TGTGCCACCAGTGAGAAGACAGGGCGCTTCTACGGGCAGTACTTC. This rearrangement joins TRBV24-1 to TRBJ2-7; 7 nucleotides line up with TRBD1. This CDR3 has 15 amino acids. Germline V CDR1 and CDR2: KGHDR, SFDVKD.

V is TRBV7-2 and J is TRBJ2-7; D gene uncertain. V lost 5 bases, J lost 3 bases, and 8 bases lay in between. Germline V lookup: CDR1 SGHTA, CDR2 FQGNSA. The CDR3 loop spans 12 amino acids. The CDR3 region has the DNA TGTGCCAGCAGCCCGCAGGTCTACGAGCAGTACTTC. As protein: CASSPQVYEQYF.

The chain links TRBV30 to TRBJ1-2; TRBD1 aligns across 10 bases. This CDR3 comprises 15 residues. V was clipped by 2 bases and J by 5 bases; unmatched bases: 8. CDR1 is GTSNPN and CDR2 is SVGIG in the germline V gene (reference sequence). CDR3 sequence: CAWSLGQGGAYGYTF. The CDR3, as DNA: TGTGCCTGGAGTTTAGGACAGGGGGGGGCGTATGGCTACACCTTC.

The gene calls are TRBV3-1 (or the pseudogene TRBV3-2) and TRBJ2-5, with 15 bases fitting TRBD2. The CDR3 sequence is 16 residues long. The trim removed 4 bases at V and 4 bases at J, leaving 4 bases unmatched. Germline assignment: CDR1 LGHDT and CDR2 YNNKEL (reference sequence). CDR3 loop: CASSPGLAGGLETQYF. CDR3 DNA: TGTGCCAGCAGCCCCGGACTAGCGGGGGGGCTAGAGACCCAGTACTTC.

The V call is TRBV18, the J call TRBJ1-1; D is uncertain. The germline V gene has CDR1 KGHSH and CDR2 LQKENI. V gave up 1 base and J gave up 0 bases, with 6 bases separating them. This CDR3 has 14 residues. CDR3: CASSPQIVNTEAFF. In nucleotides, the CDR3 is TGTGCCAGCTCACCACAGATAGTGAACACTGAAGCTTTCTTT. The full variable domain, completed using reference TRBV18 and TRBJ1-1, is NAGVMQNPRHLVRRRGQEARLRCSPMKGHSHVYWYRQLPEEGLKFMVYLQKENIIDESGMPKERFSAEFPKEGPSILRIQQVVRGDSAAYFCASSPQIVNTEAFFGQGTRLTVV.

This clone was seen a handful of times. The DNA for the CDR3 is TGTGCCAGCAGCCAAGGAGGAGGTCAAGAGACCCAGTACTTC. This translates into CASSQGGGQETQYF. The genes are TRBV3-1 (or the pseudogene TRBV3-2) and TRBJ2-5; TRBD2 might be the D (5 bases). The CDR3 extends over 14 amino acids. V gave up 1 base and J gave up 2 bases, with 8 bases separating them. Germline V gives CDR1 LGHDT, CDR2 YNNKEL (reference sequence).

This clone was seen once. As DNA, the CDR3 is TGTGCCAGCAGCTTAGGCGGACAGGCGGCAATAACCCAGTACTTC. Its translation: CASSLGGQAAITQYF. This sequence joins TRBV7-9 and TRBJ2-5; 7 nucleotides line up with TRBD1. The J segment lost 8 bases and the V segment lost 1 base, leaving 10 bases of the junction unmatched. CDR1 is SEHNR and CDR2 is FQNEAQ in the germline V gene (reference sequence). The CDR3 is made up of 15 amino acids. Looking up the rest from reference TRBV7-9 and TRBJ2-5 gives the full variable domain: DTGVSQNPRHKITKRGQNVTFRCDPISEHNRLYWYRQTLGQGPEFLTYFQNEAQLEKSRLLSDRFSAERPKGSFSTLEIQRTEQGDSAMYLCASSLGGQAAITQYFGPGTRLLVL.

This chain uses TRBV6-5 with TRBJ1-2, with 8 bases matching TRBD1. This CDR3 comprises 15 residues. J gave up 4 bases and V 6 bases, and 10 bases lay outside the gene matches. Germline assignment: CDR1 MNHEY and CDR2 SVGAGI. DNA for the CDR3: TGTGCCAGCAGACACCGACAGGGGACCAGCTATGGCTACACCTTC. Amino acids: CASRHRQGTSYGYTF.

The chain is built from TRBV27 and TRBJ1-4; possibly TRBD1 for D (5 bases). The V and J ends lost 3 bases and 6 bases respectively, with 11 bases between them. The CDR3 is 14 amino acids. CDR1 and CDR2 (germline): MNHEY, SMNVEV (reference sequence). This CDR3 is CASSFLGGDEKLFF. The CDR3 region has the DNA TGTGCCAGCAGTTTCTTGGGGGGAGATGAAAAACTGTTTTTT.

The chain is built from TRBV6-2 or TRBV6-3 and TRBJ2-7; tentative D call: TRBD2 (5 bases). V was clipped by 0 bases and J by 3 bases, with 15 bases between them. The CDR3 totals 16 residues. Germline V gene lookup returns CDR1 MNHEY and CDR2 SVGEGT. CDR3 region: CASSYSSASPDYEQYF. CDR3 DNA sequence: TGTGCCAGCAGTTACTCTTCGGCTAGCCCAGACTACGAGCAGTACTTC.

This rearrangement joins TRBV4-3 to TRBJ1-6; 8 bases match TRBD1. Germline V gene sequence: CDR1 LGHNA, CDR2 YSLEER. The CDR3 is 16 amino acids. Germline trimming cut 0 bases from V and 10 bases from J; bases unmatched to any gene: 8. As DNA, the CDR3 is TGCGCCAGCAGCCAAGATCGAGCGGCAGGGGGCTCACCCCTCCACTTT. Encoded protein: CASSQDRAAGGSPLHF.

The rearrangement joins TRBV7-9 to TRBJ2-1; 10 nucleotides align to TRBD2. Germline-derived CDR1 and CDR2 are SEHNR and FQNEAQ (reference sequence). There are 15 residues in the CDR3. The J segment lost 4 bases and the V segment lost 4 bases, leaving 4 bases of the junction unmatched. DNA for the CDR3: TGTGCCAGCAGCTCAGCGGGAGGGCGATACAATGAGCAGTTCTTC. Protein product: CASSSAGGRYNEQFF.